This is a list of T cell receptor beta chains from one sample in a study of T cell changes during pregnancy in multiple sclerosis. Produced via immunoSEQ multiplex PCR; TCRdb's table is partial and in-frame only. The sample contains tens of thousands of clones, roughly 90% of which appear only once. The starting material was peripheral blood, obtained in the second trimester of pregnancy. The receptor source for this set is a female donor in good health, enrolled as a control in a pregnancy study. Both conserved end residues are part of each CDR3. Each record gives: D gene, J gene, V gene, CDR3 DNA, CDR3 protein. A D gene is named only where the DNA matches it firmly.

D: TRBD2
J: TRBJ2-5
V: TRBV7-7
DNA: TGTGCTAGCAGTTCCGGACTAGCGGGGGAGACCCAGTACTTC
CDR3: CASSSGLAGETQYF

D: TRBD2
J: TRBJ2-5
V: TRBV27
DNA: TGTGCCAGCAGTTTATCGGGGGGGAGTTTGGAGACCCAGTACTTC
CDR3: CASSLSGGSLETQYF

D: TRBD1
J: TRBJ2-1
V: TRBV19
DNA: TGTGCCAGTAGTATAGGGGGTAGGACAGGGGCCTACAATGAGCAGTTCTTC
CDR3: CASSIGGRTGAYNEQFF

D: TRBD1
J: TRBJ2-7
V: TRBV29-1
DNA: TGCAGCGTCCAGCTTTCGGGGGGACAGGGCGGCGAGCAGTACTTC
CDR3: CSVQLSGGQGGEQYF

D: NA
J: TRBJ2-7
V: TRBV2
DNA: TGTGCCAGCAGTAGGGGCTATGGCGAGCAGTACTTC
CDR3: CASSRGYGEQYF

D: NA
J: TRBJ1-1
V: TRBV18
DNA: TGTGCCAGCTCACCACCTCCCCAGGGAAGGACTGAAGCTTTCTTT
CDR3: CASSPPPQGRTEAFF

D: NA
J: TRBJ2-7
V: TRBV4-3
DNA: TGCGCCAGCAGCCCCGATGGTACGAGAGAGCAGTACTTC
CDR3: CASSPDGTREQYF

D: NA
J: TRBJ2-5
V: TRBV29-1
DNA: TGCAGCGTCGGGGTTCACGTCGAATTTCTAGAGACCCAGTACTTC
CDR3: CSVGVHVEFLETQYF

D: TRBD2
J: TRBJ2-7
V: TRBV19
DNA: TGTGCCAGTAGTAAACGGACTAGCGGTAGCTACGAGCAGTACTTC
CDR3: CASSKRTSGSYEQYF

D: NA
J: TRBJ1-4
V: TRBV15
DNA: TGTGCCACCAGCCCCCGACAGGATTTCGGAAAACTGTTTTTT
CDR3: CATSPRQDFGKLFF

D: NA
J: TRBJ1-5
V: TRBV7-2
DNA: TGTGCCAGCAGCTTTTATGCGAATCAGCCCCAGCATTTT
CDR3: CASSFYANQPQHF

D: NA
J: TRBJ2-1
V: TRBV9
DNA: TGTGCCAGCAGCGCAACTAGTACGACTCTAAGTGAGCAGTTCTTC
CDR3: CASSATSTTLSEQFF

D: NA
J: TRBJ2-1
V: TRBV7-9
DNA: TGTGCCAGCAGCCTCGGGGCGGGAAGCTCCTACAATGAGCAGTTCTTC
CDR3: CASSLGAGSSYNEQFF

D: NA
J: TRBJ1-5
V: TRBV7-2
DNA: TGTGCCAGCAGCTTTGGCAATGGCGGGGGTCAGCCCCAGCATTTT
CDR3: CASSFGNGGGQPQHF